The 27 T cell receptor beta chains below were found in one sample sequenced in a study of T cell changes during pregnancy in multiple sclerosis. The data were produced by immunoSEQ multiplex PCR, yet TCRdb's version contains in-frame clones alone and is incomplete. This sample carries 30,000 to 45,000 clones, about 92% of them seen once, and the ten largest clones take 26%. The input for sequencing was CD8+ T cells from peripheral blood mononuclear cells, taken before pregnancy. These receptors came from a female donor with multiple sclerosis, enrolled in a pregnancy study.

The genes are TRBV5-1 and TRBJ2-1, with D possibly being TRBD1 (6 bases). The germline V gene has CDR1 SGHRS and CDR2 YFSETQ. The CDR3 loop spans 12 amino acids. The germline V and J ends were trimmed by 4 bases and 10 bases, with 12 bases remaining between them. The CDR3 spells CASSGGFREQFF. CDR3 DNA: TGCGCCAGCAGCGGGGGCTTCCGAGAGCAGTTCTTC. The full variable domain, rest sourced from reference TRBV5-1 and TRBJ2-1, is KAGVTQTPRYLIKTRGQQVTLSCSPISGHRSVSWYQQTPGQGLQFLFEYFSETQRNKGNFPGRFSGRQFSNSRSEMNVSTLELGDSALYLCASSGGFREQFFGPGTRLTVL.

The V and J genes are TRBV4-1 and TRBJ1-3; 7 bases are shared with TRBD1. The CDR3 spans 15 residues. V shed 3 bases and J 0 bases; nucleotides not matched to a gene: 2. Germline V lookup: CDR1 MGHRA, CDR2 YSYEKL. CDR3 amino acids: CASSQTGNSGNTIYF. The CDR3 bases are TGCGCCAGCAGCCAGACAGGGAACTCTGGAAACACCATATATTTT.

The chain is built from TRBV5-6 and TRBJ2-7; a weak D match, TRBD2 (6 bases). The germline V gene encodes CDR1 SGHDT and CDR2 YYEEEE. Trimming removed 7 bases at V and 4 bases at J, with 18 bases between. The CDR3 covers 14 residues. Here the CDR3 reads CASSEGGGKYEQYF. The CDR3 DNA reads TGTGCCAGCTCCGAAGGTGGGGGGAAATACGAGCAGTACTTC. The whole variable domain, filled in from reference TRBV5-6 and TRBJ2-7, reads DAGVTQSPTHLIKTRGQQVTLRCSPKSGHDTVSWYQQALGQGPQFIFQYYEEEERQRGNFPDRFSGHQFPNYSSELNVNALLLGDSALYLCASSEGGGKYEQYFGPGTRLTVT.

The V and J genes are TRBV27 and TRBJ2-3; the D gene is possibly TRBD2 (5 bases). With 6 bases removed from V and 4 bases from J, the gap between germline ends came to 5 bases. The CDR3 length is 11 residues. Germline V gene data show CDR1 as MNHEY and CDR2 as SMNVEV (reference sequence). CDR3 nucleotides: TGTGCCAGCAGGAGGGCAGATACGCAGTATTTT. Translating it yields CASRRADTQYF.

This clone was picked up many times. Here the CDR3 DNA reads TGTGCCAGCTCCCTGACTGCGGGAGCCTACGAGCAGTACTTC. This codes for CASSLTAGAYEQYF. J is TRBJ2-7 and V is TRBV18, with TRBD2 matching 7 bases. The V and J ends lost 6 bases and 2 bases, in that order; junction bases with no gene match: 7. The germline CDR1 and CDR2 sequences are KGHSH and LQKENI. The CDR3 length is 14 residues.

The J gene is TRBJ2-7, the V gene TRBV5-6, with D maybe TRBD1 (5 bases). V lost 4 bases and J 5 bases, leaving 7 bases between the germline ends. Per germline, CDR1 SGHDT and CDR2 YYEEEE. The CDR3 is 11 amino acids. CDR3 in DNA: TGTGCCAGCAGCCTGGGGCACGAGCAGTACTTC. It yields the protein CASSLGHEQYF.

This chain uses TRBV7-2 with TRBJ2-3, with TRBD2 identical over 14 bases. Germline-derived CDR1 and CDR2 are SGHTA and FQGNSA. This CDR3 has 19 amino acids. Trimming cost V 5 bases and J 2 bases; bases outside gene matches: 12. In nucleotides, the CDR3 is TGTGCCAGCAGCCCACCGGGACTAGCGGGGGCGAGTTTCACAGATACGCAGTATTTT. Translation gives CASSPPGLAGASFTDTQYF.

This clone was counted a single time. The V and J genes are TRBV28 and TRBJ1-1; 9 positions match TRBD1. Germline CDR1 and CDR2: MDHEN and SYDVKM. J gave up 4 bases and V 3 bases, and 6 bases lay outside the gene matches. The CDR3 length is 15 residues. CDR3 in amino acids: CASSFPSTGGTEAFF. CDR3 DNA: TGTGCCAGCAGTTTCCCCTCGACAGGGGGCACTGAAGCTTTCTTT.

V and J are TRBV7-8 and TRBJ1-5; D remains ambiguous. This CDR3 contains 12 residues. With 2 bases removed from V and 6 bases from J, the gap between germline ends came to 5 bases. Germline CDR1 and CDR2: SGHVS and FQNEAQ. The DNA for the CDR3 is TGTGCCAGCAGCTTATACATTCAGCCCCAGCATTTT. Translating gives CASSLYIQPQHF.

The chain couples TRBV9 to TRBJ1-2; 10 positions match TRBD1. Germline CDR1 and CDR2: SGDLS and YYNGEE. The CDR3 consists of 13 residues. The V and J ends lost 3 bases and 7 bases, in that order; junction bases with no gene match: 3. The CDR3 is CASSGGTGVGYTF. CDR3 nucleotides: TGTGCCAGCAGCGGGGGGACAGGGGTTGGCTACACCTTC. The full variable domain, with the rest looked up from reference TRBV9 and TRBJ1-2, is DSGVTQTPKHLITATGQRVTLRCSPRSGDLSVYWYQQSLDQGLQFLIQYYNGEERAKGNILERFSAQQFPDLHSELNLSSLELGDSALYFCASSGGTGVGYTFGSGTRLTVV.

The chain employs TRBV7-9 and TRBJ2-7, with a tentative D call TRBD1 (5 bases). V was clipped by 3 bases and J by 3 bases, with 18 bases between them. CDR1 and CDR2 from the germline V gene are SEHNR and FQNEAQ (reference sequence). The CDR3 is made up of 16 amino acids. CDR3 amino acids: CASSFGQTVTLYEQYF. The CDR3 coding sequence is TGTGCCAGCAGCTTTGGGCAGACAGTGACCCTCTACGAGCAGTACTTC. The full variable domain, with the rest looked up from reference TRBV7-9 and TRBJ2-7, is DTGVSQNPRHKITKRGQNVTFRCDPISEHNRLYWYRQTLGQGPEFLTYFQNEAQLEKSRLLSDRFSAERPKGSFSTLEIQRTEQGDSAMYLCASSFGQTVTLYEQYFGPGTRLTVT.

V gene TRBV5-4 combines with J gene TRBJ1-1, with 7 bases lining up with TRBD1. Looked up from germline, CDR1 is SGHNT and CDR2 is YYREEE (reference sequence). The CDR3 covers 15 residues. Losses at the gene ends were 9 bases for V and 11 bases for J; bases not matched to a gene: 22. Written as DNA, the CDR3 is TGTGCCACCTCCGAGAGGGGCAGCTCCCTCAGGGGGGCTTTCTTT. The encoded protein is CATSERGSSLRGAFF.

This rearrangement joins TRBV21-1 to TRBJ1-5. TRBV21-1 is recorded as a pseudogene. The CDR3 has 14 amino acids. CDR3 coding DNA: TGTGCCAGCAGCAAATCCGGGTGTAAGCAGCCCCAGCATTTT. Protein product: CASSKSGCKQPQHF.

This clone qualifies as medium-sized. The rearrangement joins TRBV6-6 to TRBJ2-5; the match to TRBD1 covers 8 bases. Germline CDR1 reads MNHNY; CDR2 reads SVGAGI (reference sequence). The CDR3 length is 15 residues. V was pared by 6 bases and J by 3 bases, with 9 bases of the junction left unmatched. CDR3 DNA sequence: TGTGCCAGCAGGGACTGGGACAGGACTGAAGAGACCCAGTACTTC. Translation: CASRDWDRTEETQYF.

The genes are TRBV9 and TRBJ1-2; 7 positions match TRBD1. Germline V CDR1 and CDR2: SGDLS, YYNGEE. After removal of 5 bases from V and 3 bases from J, the junction contained 7 bases not matched to a gene. The CDR3 spans 14 residues. CDR3 in amino acids: CASRQGTADYGYTF. The CDR3 DNA is TGTGCCAGCAGACAGGGGACAGCCGACTATGGCTACACCTTC.

The rearrangement joins TRBV5-6 to TRBJ2-7; 9 nucleotides line up with TRBD1. The length of the CDR3 is 14 residues. Germline lookup yields CDR1 SGHDT and CDR2 YYEEEE. The J segment lost 3 bases and the V segment lost 4 bases, leaving 5 bases of the junction unmatched. The CDR3 protein is CASSTGTGFYEQYF. CDR3 in DNA: TGTGCCAGCAGCACGGGGACAGGGTTCTACGAGCAGTACTTC.

This clone was seen a single time. The chain employs TRBV23-1 and TRBJ2-2; 7 bases map to TRBD2. TRBV23-1 is identified as an open reading frame with a role that is uncertain. J lost 5 bases, V lost 4 bases, and 13 bases had no gene match. The CDR3 contains 17 residues. The chain's CDR3 is CASSPQRREGRTGELFF. CDR3 DNA: TGCGCCAGCAGTCCCCAGCGGAGGGAGGGACGGACCGGGGAGCTGTTTTTT.

The chain couples TRBV19 to TRBJ2-7; D is ambiguous. In germline, CDR1 is LNHDA, CDR2 SQIVND (reference sequence). The CDR3 is made up of 13 amino acids. Trimming shortened V by 6 bases and J by 0 bases, and 9 bases separated the two germline ends. The DNA for the CDR3 is TGTGCCAGTAGGCCTCAGGACTCCTACGAGCAGTACTTC. Its protein is CASRPQDSYEQYF.

The J gene is TRBJ1-2, the V gene TRBV7-9; 8 positions match TRBD1. In germline, CDR1 is SEHNR, CDR2 FQNEAQ (reference sequence). J was trimmed by 5 bases and V by 4 bases; bases with no gene match: 18. The CDR3 consists of 18 residues. CDR3: CASSSGPPFGTGLYGYTF. For the CDR3, the DNA is TGTGCCAGCAGCTCTGGGCCCCCGTTCGGGACAGGTTTATATGGCTACACCTTC.

The gene calls are TRBV28 and TRBJ2-1, with 7 bases identical to TRBD2. After removal of 5 bases from V and 6 bases from J, the junction contained 10 bases not matched to a gene. The CDR3 contains 15 residues. Germline V gene data show CDR1 as MDHEN and CDR2 as SYDVKM. Here the CDR3 DNA reads TGTGCCAGCAGTCAGACTAGCACTCGCGCCAATGAGCAGTTCTTC. It specifies CASSQTSTRANEQFF.

This chain links TRBV27 with TRBJ1-2, with a possible D match to TRBD1 (5 bases). CDR1 is MNHEY, CDR2 SMNVEV, per germline (reference sequence). Trimming took 3 bases from V and 6 from J, leaving 17 bases between them. CDR3 size: 15 residues. The CDR3 is CASSLGIGGADGYTF. Written as DNA, the CDR3 is TGTGCCAGCAGTTTGGGTATCGGGGGAGCTGATGGCTACACCTTC.

The V and J genes are TRBV5-4 and TRBJ2-7; 7 nucleotides line up with TRBD2. CDR1 is SGHNT and CDR2 is YYREEE in the germline V gene (reference sequence). This CDR3 is 15 amino acids long. Trimming at V came to 3 bases and at J to 0 bases, leaving 6 bases not matched to a gene. DNA of the CDR3: TGTGCCAGCAGCTGGGGGGGGAAAAGCTCCTACGAGCAGTACTTC. Translation gives CASSWGGKSSYEQYF.

The gene calls are TRBV27 and TRBJ1-1; 7 bases are a match to TRBD1. Trimming cost V 6 bases and J 6 bases; bases outside gene matches: 10. CDR1 is MNHEY, CDR2 SMNVEV, per germline (reference sequence). The CDR3 runs to 14 residues. In DNA, the CDR3 is TGTGCCAGCAGGCCGGACAGGTCGGTCTCTGAAGCTTTCTTT. It encodes CASRPDRSVSEAFF.

The chain combines TRBV28 with TRBJ2-7; 12 nucleotides line up with TRBD2. J lost 3 bases, V lost 5 bases, and 2 bases had no gene match. From germline, CDR1 is MDHEN and CDR2 SYDVKM. This CDR3 is built from 14 residues. CDR3 sequence (DNA): TGTGCCAGCAGTCTGACTAGCGGGGGCTACGAGCAGTACTTC. The encoded protein is CASSLTSGGYEQYF.

This chain connects TRBV11-3 to TRBJ2-1, with TRBD1 identical over 8 bases. The CDR3 sequence is 14 residues long. Per the germline V gene, CDR1 is SGHNT and CDR2 is YENEEA. Trimming at V came to 1 base and at J to 9 bases, leaving 5 bases not matched to a gene. The CDR3 is CASSLAAGGGEQFF. CDR3 bases: TGTGCCAGCAGCTTAGCGGCAGGGGGCGGTGAGCAGTTCTTC.

The chain recombines TRBV6-1 with TRBJ1-5; no firm D call. The CDR3 has 13 residues. V lost 8 bases, J lost 1 base, and 9 bases lay in between. Looked up from germline, CDR1 is MNHNS and CDR2 is SASEGT. The DNA for the CDR3 is TGTGCCAGCTCGCCTACCAGCAATCAGCCCCAGCATTTT. Translating gives CASSPTSNQPQHF.

V gene TRBV5-6 combines with J gene TRBJ1-1; possible D gene TRBD1, 6 bases. This CDR3 comprises 13 residues. Trimming left V 2 bases short and J 5 bases short, with 10 bases between. Germline V gene data show CDR1 as SGHDT and CDR2 as YYEEEE. CDR3 nucleotides: TGTGCCAGCAGCTTCGAGGGGGGGACTGAAGCTTTCTTT. Translating gives CASSFEGGTEAFF.